This T cell receptor beta chain derives from a study of cytomegalovirus exposure and HLA in healthy donors. Study details: From donors who were HLA-typed, an early data release held 65 million to 85 million unique TCRs.

This PCR relied on a set of 60 Vbeta primers and 13 Jbeta primers. Assay: immunoSEQ multiplex PCR; the TCRdb copy retains only in-frame clones and omits some. The specimen's table records about 65,000 clones. This CDR3 has 14 residues. V lost 5 bases to trimming and J lost 5 bases; unmatched junction nucleotides: 7. From germline, CDR1 is MNHNY and CDR2 SVGAGI (reference sequence). This TCR came from a boy younger than 18 in good health and CMV-seronegative. J is TRBJ2-7 and V is TRBV6-6; 9 nucleotides match TRBD1. The sample consisted of PBMCs. CDR3 amino acids: CASSNLRTGDEQYF. The CDR3 DNA is TGTGCCAGCAGTAACCTCAGGACAGGGGACGAGCAGTACTTC.